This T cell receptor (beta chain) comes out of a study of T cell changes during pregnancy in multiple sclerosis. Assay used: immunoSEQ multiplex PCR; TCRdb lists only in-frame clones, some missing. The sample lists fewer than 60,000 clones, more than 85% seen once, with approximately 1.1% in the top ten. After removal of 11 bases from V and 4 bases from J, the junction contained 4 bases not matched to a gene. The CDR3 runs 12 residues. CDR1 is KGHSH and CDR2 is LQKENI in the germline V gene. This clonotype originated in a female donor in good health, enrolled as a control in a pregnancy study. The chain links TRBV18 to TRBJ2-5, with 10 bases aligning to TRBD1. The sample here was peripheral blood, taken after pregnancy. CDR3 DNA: TGTGCCGGACAGGGGGTAGGAGAGACCCAGTACTTC. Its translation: CAGQGVGETQYF. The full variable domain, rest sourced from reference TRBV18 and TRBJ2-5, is NAGVMQNPRHLVRRRGQEARLRCSPMKGHSHVYWYRQLPEEGLKFMVYLQKENIIDESGMPKERFSAEFPKEGPSILRIQQVVRGDSAAYFCAGQGVGETQYFGPGTRLLVL.